This is a list of T cell receptor beta chains from one sample in a study of T cell repertoires in cytomegalovirus infection. Their cognate antigens are unknown. Using its own MiXCR run on the reads, TCRdb lists one record per CDR3 protein. In the table there are around 70,000 distinct CDR3 sequences, 25% to 30% of which are singletons. This specimen consisted of CD8+ T cells from cultured PBMCs, obtained from culture after CMV antigen stimulation. Every receptor here comes from a human donor in good health (CMV status not recorded). Some clones in this sample may be carry-over from other donors' samples. Both conserved end residues are part of each CDR3. Each record gives: V gene, D gene, J gene, clone size, CDR3 protein, CDR3 DNA. D genes are given only for firm matches. Expanded clones get a size class; other rows say once, few or many, or leave the size out.

TRBV15	TRBD2	TRBJ2-1	few	CATSGWRGGDEQFF	TGTGCCACCAGCGGGTGGCGGGGGGGGGATGAGCAGTTCTTC
TRBV12-3/TRBV12-4	TRBD2	TRBJ2-3	NA	CASRPRLAASDTQYF	TGTGCCAGCAGACCAAGACTAGCGGCCTCAGATACGCAGTATTTT
TRBV19	NA	TRBJ2-1	many	CASSPSEEVYNEQFF	TGTGCCAGTAGCCCATCGGAGGAGGTCTACAATGAGCAGTTCTTC
TRBV6-5	NA	TRBJ1-5	few	CASSQWDHNQPQHF	TGTGCCAGCAGTCAATGGGACCACAATCAGCCCCAGCATTTT
TRBV6-5	NA	TRBJ1-2	few	CASSSTLGTPSNYGYTF	TGTGCCAGCAGTTCAACCCTTGGGACGCCTTCCAACTATGGCTACACCTTC
TRBV6-2/TRBV6-3	TRBD1	TRBJ2-1	many	CASSYGTGGEQFF	TGTGCCAGCAGTTACGGGACAGGGGGAGAGCAGTTCTTC
TRBV27	NA	TRBJ1-2	NA	CASSLSPSGVPGYTF	TGTGCCAGCAGTTTATCCCCCTCAGGGGTCCCTGGCTACACCTTC
TRBV9	NA	TRBJ1-1	NA	CASSVTQGVFTEAFF	TGTGCCAGCAGCGTGACGCAGGGAGTTTTCACTGAAGCTTTCTTT
TRBV11-2	TRBD2	TRBJ2-1	few	CASSSGTSGYNEQFF	TGTGCCAGCAGCTCCGGGACTAGCGGATACAATGAGCAGTTCTTC
TRBV4-2	NA	TRBJ2-2	NA	CASSLGEDTGELFF	TGTGCCAGCAGCCTAGGGGAGGACACCGGGGAGCTGTTTTTT
TRBV6-2/TRBV6-3	NA	TRBJ2-7	NA	CASSYLEAEQYF	TGTGCCAGCAGTTACTTGGAGGCCGAGCAGTACTTC
TRBV15	TRBD2	TRBJ2-3	few	CATTQGEGSTDTQYF	TGTGCCACCACTCAAGGGGAGGGGAGCACAGATACGCAGTATTTT
TRBV12-3/TRBV12-4	NA	TRBJ1-1	many	CASSVGQNTEAFF	TGTGCCAGCAGCGTAGGACAAAACACTGAAGCTTTCTTT